The rows below give T cell receptor beta chains drawn from one sample of a study of T cells after yellow fever vaccination. TCRdb re-analysed the 5' RACE reads in MiXCR, keeping a single row per CDR3 protein. The data show 35,000 to 55,000 distinct CDR3 sequences, with around 6.5% seen just once and about 10% held by the top ten. Sequencing was performed on PBMCs, either bulk or a sorted T-cell subset (CD4+, CD8+, memory, or dextramer-sorted; not recorded which), taken 45 days after the yellow fever booster vaccination. The source is a man aged 30 to 45 who received the YFV17D yellow fever vaccine. CDR3s include the opening cysteine and the closing phenylalanine or tryptophan. D genes are given only for firm matches. Clone size, where shown, is once, few, many, or a class for clones that have expanded.

size: NA; V: TRBV18; J: TRBJ2-7; D: NA; CDR3: CASSPRGGGTSYEQYF; DNA: TGTGCCAGCTCACCACGCGGTGGCGGGACCTCCTACGAGCAGTACTTC
size: few; V: TRBV20-1; J: TRBJ1-2; D: TRBD1; CDR3: CSAPLRPGQGAEGYGYTF; DNA: TGCAGTGCTCCTCTCCGCCCCGGACAGGGGGCGGAGGGCTATGGCTACACCTTC
size: many; V: TRBV11-2; J: TRBJ2-7; D: TRBD1; CDR3: CASSRGQGTYEQYF; DNA: TGTGCCAGCAGCCGGGGACAGGGGACCTACGAGCAGTACTTC
size: few; V: TRBV12-3/TRBV12-4; J: TRBJ2-1; D: TRBD2; CDR3: CASSQSGTSGKQFF; DNA: TGTGCCAGCAGCCAATCCGGGACTAGCGGGAAGCAGTTCTTC
size: many; V: TRBV20-1; J: TRBJ1-4; D: NA; CDR3: CSAPGPGIEKLFF; DNA: TGCAGTGCCCCGGGCCCCGGGATTGAAAAACTGTTTTTT
size: many; V: TRBV28; J: TRBJ2-1; D: NA; CDR3: CASLSWAYEQFF; DNA: TGTGCCAGCTTATCCTGGGCGTATGAGCAGTTCTTC
size: few; V: TRBV28; J: TRBJ2-1; D: NA; CDR3: CAIQGYNEQFF; DNA: TGTGCCATCCAGGGGTACAATGAGCAGTTCTTC
size: NA; V: TRBV20-1; J: TRBJ1-2; D: NA; CDR3: CSAGGHNYGYTF; DNA: TGCAGTGCCGGCGGCCATAATTATGGCTACACCTTC
size: few; V: TRBV27; J: TRBJ2-3; D: TRBD2; CDR3: CASSLMTSRDTQYF; DNA: TGTGCCAGCAGTTTAATGACTAGCAGAGATACGCAGTATTTT
size: NA; V: TRBV7-2; J: TRBJ1-6; D: NA; CDR3: CASSFDSPLHF; DNA: TGTGCCAGCAGCTTTGACTCACCCCTCCACTTT
size: few; V: TRBV20-1; J: TRBJ1-2; D: NA; CDR3: CSAKSRLNYGYTF; DNA: TGCAGTGCTAAGAGCAGGTTGAACTATGGCTACACCTTC
size: many; V: TRBV20-1; J: TRBJ2-6; D: TRBD1; CDR3: CSARQSRRTGSSGANVLTF; DNA: TGCAGTGCGAGACAGTCTCGAAGGACAGGGAGTTCTGGGGCCAACGTCCTGACTTTC
size: many; V: TRBV24-1; J: TRBJ2-2; D: NA; CDR3: CATQVNTGELFF; DNA: TGTGCCACGCAGGTGAACACCGGGGAGCTGTTTTTT
size: few; V: TRBV20-1; J: TRBJ2-1; D: NA; CDR3: CSAAMAGLFDEQFF; DNA: TGCAGTGCCGCCATGGCGGGGCTCTTCGATGAGCAGTTCTTC
size: many; V: TRBV2; J: TRBJ2-2; D: NA; CDR3: CASSVRVGTGELFF; DNA: TGTGCCAGCAGTGTTAGGGTCGGCACCGGGGAGCTGTTTTTT
size: many; V: TRBV7-2; J: TRBJ2-7; D: NA; CDR3: CASSLDLRNSYEQYF; DNA: TGTGCCAGCAGCTTAGATCTCCGAAACTCCTACGAGCAGTACTTC
size: NA; V: TRBV20-1; J: TRBJ1-1; D: TRBD1; CDR3: CSAGRGPNTEAFF; DNA: TGCAGTGCTGGGAGGGGGCCGAACACTGAAGCTTTCTTT
size: many; V: TRBV7-2; J: TRBJ1-5; D: NA; CDR3: CASSQGFGNQPQHF; DNA: TGTGCCAGCAGCCAGGGGTTTGGCAATCAGCCCCAGCATTTT
size: many; V: TRBV12-3/TRBV12-4; J: TRBJ2-2; D: NA; CDR3: CASRPGPGTSNTGELFF; DNA: TGTGCCAGCAGACCGGGTCCCGGCACTTCGAACACCGGGGAGCTGTTTTTT
size: few; V: TRBV20-1; J: TRBJ2-5; D: TRBD2; CDR3: CSALPGLAGGKQETQYF; DNA: TGCAGTGCCCTCCCGGGGCTAGCGGGAGGAAAACAAGAGACCCAGTACTTC
size: many; V: TRBV28; J: TRBJ2-7; D: TRBD2; CDR3: CASSSLQGLAGALPHF; DNA: TGTGCCAGCAGCTCTCTACAAGGACTAGCGGGAGCACTTCCCCACTTC
size: NA; V: TRBV12-5; J: TRBJ2-1; D: TRBD2; CDR3: CASGFYVRGSPREQFF; DNA: TGTGCTAGTGGTTTTTACGTCCGCGGGAGTCCTCGAGAGCAGTTCTTC
size: many; V: TRBV6-5; J: TRBJ2-5; D: NA; CDR3: CASSYHPEETQYF; DNA: TGTGCCAGCAGTTACCACCCTGAAGAGACCCAGTACTTC
size: many; V: TRBV25-1; J: TRBJ2-7; D: NA; CDR3: CASSEVYEQYF; DNA: TGTGCCAGCAGTGAGGTCTACGAGCAGTACTTC
size: NA; V: TRBV11-1; J: TRBJ2-7; D: TRBD2; CDR3: CASSSIFGTSGSPYEQYF; DNA: TGTGCCAGCAGCTCCATCTTCGGGACTAGCGGGTCCCCCTACGAGCAGTACTTC
size: many; V: TRBV7-2; J: TRBJ2-3; D: NA; CDR3: CASSLGTRLDTQYF; DNA: TGTGCCAGCAGCTTAGGAACTAGACTAGACACGCAGTATTTT
size: few; V: TRBV7-2; J: TRBJ1-5; D: NA; CDR3: CASSFSENQPQHF; DNA: TGTGCCAGCAGCTTCTCAGAAAATCAGCCCCAGCATTTT